This TCR beta chain originates from a study of blood T cell repertoires in COVID-19. At the level of the study: Material from acute and convalescent COVID-19 was sourced from the United States, Italy and Spain.

Per the study methods: The assay estimated nucleated cells by amplifying reference gene primers. The repertoire was sequenced with immunoSEQ multiplex PCR; TCRdb's copy has only in-frame clones and lacks some. D and trimming were read from the DNA, whereas the V and J calls and clone size are those reported in that table. This table has about 190,000 clones, 90% appearing once. Source material: peripheral blood. The receptor's source is a man between 50 and 59 years old with acute or convalescent COVID-19.

The CDR3 nucleotides are TGTGCCAGCAGATCCGCCGGGGTTGAAAAACTGTTTTTT. Protein product: CASRSAGVEKLFF. V and J are TRBV12-3 or TRBV12-4 and TRBJ1-4; D ambiguous. Trimming took off 6 bases at V and 7 bases at J, with 12 bases between the two ends. This CDR3 has 13 amino acids.